This T cell receptor (beta chain) was sequenced in a study of blood T cell repertoires in COVID-19. Study-wide context: Whether acute or convalescent, the COVID-19 samples came from the United States, Italy and Spain. Sources were T cells, B-cell-depleted T cells, or PBMCs; the material itself was cDNA or gDNA.

TCRdb keeps only in-frame clones here, not all; method: immunoSEQ multiplex PCR. The sample lists 350,000 to 450,000 clones, roughly 85% seen once, with roughly 3.7% in the top ten. The specimen sequenced was peripheral blood. This TCR was recovered from a woman aged 18-29 years with acute or convalescent COVID-19.

DNA for the CDR3: TGTGCCAGCAGTTTTGGGGGGGCGTTTTCCTACGAGCAGTACTTC. This sequence encodes CASSFGGAFSYEQYF. The chain carries TRBV5-5 and TRBJ2-7; D is perhaps TRBD2 (7 bases). Germline values: CDR1 SGHKS, CDR2 YYEKEE (reference sequence). The length of the CDR3 is 15 residues. Trimming cost V 5 bases and J 1 base, with 16 bases left between them.